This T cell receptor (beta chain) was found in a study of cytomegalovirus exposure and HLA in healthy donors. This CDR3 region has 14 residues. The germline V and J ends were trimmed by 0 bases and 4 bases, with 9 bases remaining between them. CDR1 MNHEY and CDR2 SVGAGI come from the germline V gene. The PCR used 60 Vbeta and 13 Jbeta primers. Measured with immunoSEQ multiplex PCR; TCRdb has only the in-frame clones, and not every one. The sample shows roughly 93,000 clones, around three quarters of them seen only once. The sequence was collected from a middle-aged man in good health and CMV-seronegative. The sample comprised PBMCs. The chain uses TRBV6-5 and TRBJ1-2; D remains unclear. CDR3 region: CASSYSYGAYGYTF. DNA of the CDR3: TGTGCCAGCAGTTACTCCTACGGAGCCTATGGCTACACCTTC.